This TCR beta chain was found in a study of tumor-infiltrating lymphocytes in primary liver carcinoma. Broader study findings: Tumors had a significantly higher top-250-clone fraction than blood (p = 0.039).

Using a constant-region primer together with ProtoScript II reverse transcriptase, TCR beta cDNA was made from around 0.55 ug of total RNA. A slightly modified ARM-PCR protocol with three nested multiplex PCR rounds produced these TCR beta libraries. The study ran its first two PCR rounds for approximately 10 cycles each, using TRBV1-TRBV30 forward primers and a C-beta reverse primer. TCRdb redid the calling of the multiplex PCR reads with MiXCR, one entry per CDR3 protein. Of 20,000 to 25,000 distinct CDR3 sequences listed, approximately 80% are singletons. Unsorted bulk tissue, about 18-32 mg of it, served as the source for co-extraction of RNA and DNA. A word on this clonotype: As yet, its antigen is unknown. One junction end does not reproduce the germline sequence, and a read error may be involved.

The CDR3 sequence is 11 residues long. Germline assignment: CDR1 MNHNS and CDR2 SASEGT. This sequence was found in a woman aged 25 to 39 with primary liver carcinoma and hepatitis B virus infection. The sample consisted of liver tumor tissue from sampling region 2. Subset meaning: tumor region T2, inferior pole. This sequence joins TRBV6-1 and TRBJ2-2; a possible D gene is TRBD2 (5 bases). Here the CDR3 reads CASTDVGELFF. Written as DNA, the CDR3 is TGTGCCAGCACTGACGTCGGGGAGCTATTTTTT.